What follows describes a single T cell receptor (beta chain). The antigen remains undetermined. These data are taken from a study of CD8+CD57+ T cells in acquired aplastic anemia. Regarding the study as a whole: Patients and controls were not found to differ significantly in CD8+ Simpson's diversity.

Genomic DNA constituted the template upon which TCR beta VDJ and CDR3 profiling was performed. MiXCR, run by TCRdb on the reads, gives a single entry per CDR3 protein. The sample holds under 350,000 distinct CDR3 sequences, 45% to 65% seen once. The TCR was taken from a human donor with severe aplastic anemia or a healthy control (not recorded which). The sequenced sample consisted of sorted CD4+, CD8+, or CD8+CD57+ T cells (not recorded which) from PBMCs.

The CDR3 loop is CASSSTGKVYGYTF. In nucleotides, the CDR3 is TGTGCCAGCAGTTCGACAGGGAAGGTCTATGGCTACACCTTC. This chain connects TRBV7-2 to TRBJ1-2; 7 bases fit TRBD1. The CDR3 sequence is 14 residues long. Germline loops: CDR1 SGHTA, CDR2 FQGNSA. V lost 6 bases, J lost 4 bases, and 8 bases stayed unmatched.